Presented here are 23 T cell receptor beta chains from one specimen sequenced in a study of CD8+ T cells in alopecia areata. Isolated RNA was reverse transcribed into cDNA used as the sequencing template. Sequenced by immunoSEQ multiplex PCR; TCRdb stores in-frame clones only, minus some. The sample comprises hundreds of thousands of clones, 35% to 40% of which are singletons, and about 0.48% rests with the top ten. Specified treatment: oral pan-JAK inhibitor, 5-10 mg twice daily. Sequenced material: CD4+ T cells sorted from blood, taken at approximately week 30, from a patient treated with tofacitinib. These receptors all stem from a human donor with alopecia areata.

The sample holds many counts of this clone. Other DNA sequences in the sample encode the same CDR3. The CDR3, as DNA: TGTGCCAGCAGCTTGGGTCCCGAAGCTTTCTTT. This sequence encodes CASSLGPEAFF. This chain joins TRBV5-6 and TRBJ1-1; D unclear. This CDR3 has 11 amino acids. Germline lookup yields CDR1 SGHDT and CDR2 YYEEEE. The V end was cut by 0 bases, the J end by 8 bases, with 5 bases between.

The chain recombines TRBV4-2 with TRBJ2-2; TRBD2 agrees at 10 bases. The V and J ends lost 1 base and 3 bases, in that order; junction bases with no gene match: 5. This CDR3 comprises 17 residues. CDR1 LGHNA and CDR2 YNFKEQ come from the germline V gene. The CDR3 region has the DNA TGTGCCAGCAGCCAAGTTGGGCTAGCGGGAGACACCGGGGAGCTGTTTTTT. It codes for CASSQVGLAGDTGELFF.

Only one count was recorded for this clone. This chain joins TRBV11-2 and TRBJ2-1, with 11 nucleotides matching TRBD2. V lost 4 bases and J lost 1; bases outside the gene matches: 3. The CDR3 runs to 16 residues. The V gene's germline CDR1 is SGHAT and CDR2 FQNNGV. The CDR3 loop is CASSSRLAGSYNEQFF. The CDR3, as DNA: TGTGCCAGCAGCTCTAGACTAGCGGGGTCCTACAATGAGCAGTTCTTC.

This chain joins TRBV30 and TRBJ2-3; D tentatively reads TRBD1 or TRBD2 (6 bases each). The CDR3 is made up of 16 amino acids. Trimming removed 5 bases at V and 3 bases at J, with 21 bases between. Germline assignment: CDR1 GTSNPN and CDR2 SVGIG (reference sequence). CDR3 in DNA: TGTGCCTGGGACGCCCGGGGGCGCGCACCTACAGATACGCAGTATTTT. As protein: CAWDARGRAPTDTQYF.

A single count supports this clone. The CDR3 nucleotides are TGTGCCAGCAGTTCGTACCGGGACAGGGAAAGGTTTGGCAATCAGCCCCAGCATTTT. It is translated as CASSSYRDRERFGNQPQHF. The chain links TRBV7-8 to TRBJ1-5; 9 nucleotides agree with TRBD1. The CDR3 loop spans 19 amino acids. Germline CDR1 and CDR2: SGHVS and FQNEAQ. The junction had 17 bases not matched to a gene; V was cut back by 6 bases and J by 2 bases.

The J gene is TRBJ1-5, the V gene TRBV30, with a possible D match to TRBD1 (5 bases). Trimming removed 3 bases at V and 7 bases at J, with 13 bases between. The germline gives CDR1 GTSNPN, CDR2 SVGIG (reference sequence). This CDR3 is 13 amino acids long. This CDR3 reads CAWSGRGGQPQHF. Written as DNA, the CDR3 is TGTGCCTGGAGCGGACGGGGCGGGCAGCCCCAGCATTTT.

The chain couples TRBV6-5 to TRBJ2-7, with D unresolved. The CDR3 consists of 13 residues. Per germline, CDR1 MNHEY and CDR2 SVGAGI. Deletions cut 7 bases from V and 0 bases from J, with 10 bases between. CDR3 sequence reads: CASTSAISYEQYF. CDR3 DNA: TGTGCCAGCACTTCGGCGATCTCCTACGAGCAGTACTTC.

The table lists this clone with a few counts. Here the CDR3 reads CASSSIQGVYEQYF. The CDR3 DNA follows: TGTGCCAGCAGCTCAATACAGGGGGTCTACGAGCAGTACTTC. The chain is built from TRBV7-9 and TRBJ2-7; 8 bases are a match to TRBD1. The germline gives CDR1 SEHNR, CDR2 FQNEAQ (reference sequence). The J segment lost 3 bases and the V segment lost 4 bases, leaving 5 bases of the junction unmatched. The CDR3 is made up of 14 amino acids.

This chain connects TRBV27 to TRBJ2-3, with 7 bases fitting TRBD1. CDR3 length: 14 amino acids. From germline, CDR1 is MNHEY and CDR2 SMNVEV (reference sequence). After removal of 8 bases from V and 1 base from J, the junction contained 6 bases not matched to a gene. CDR3 region: CASRRQGRTDTQYF. The CDR3 nucleotides read TGTGCCAGCCGACGACAGGGTCGCACAGATACGCAGTATTTT.

V gene TRBV20-1 combines with J gene TRBJ2-1; D might be TRBD2 (5 bases). This CDR3 spans 10 amino acids. Germline V gene lookup returns CDR1 DFQATT and CDR2 SNEGSKA (reference sequence). The V end was cut by 5 bases, the J end by 8 bases, with 7 bases between. The CDR3 reads CSASGYEQFF. CDR3 nucleotide sequence: TGCAGTGCTTCGGGGTATGAGCAGTTCTTC.

Comment on this clone: One end of the junction does not line up with germline, which may come from a read error. The chain employs TRBV7-7 and TRBJ2-5; 8 bases align to TRBD1. Germline assignment: CDR1 SSHAT and CDR2 FNYEAQ (reference sequence). The CDR3 consists of 15 residues. The CDR3 loop is CASSPGGRGQETQYF. The DNA for the CDR3 is TGTGCTAGCAGCCCAGGGGGCAGGGGCCAAGAGACCCAGTACTTC.

This clone has more than one count but fewer than ten. The J gene is TRBJ2-3, the V gene TRBV9; 12 positions agree with TRBD2. With 0 bases clipped from V and 5 bases from J, the junction kept 7 bases outside the gene matches. The CDR3 covers 17 residues. CDR1 is SGDLS, CDR2 YYNGEE, per germline. The CDR3 DNA sequence: TGTGCCAGCAGCGTAGAGGTGACTAGCGGGAGTGAAGATACGCAGTATTTT. Encoded protein: CASSVEVTSGSEDTQYF.

This sequence joins TRBV30 and TRBJ1-2; D remains unclear. CDR1 is GTSNPN, CDR2 SVGIG, per germline (reference sequence). Trimming cost V 6 bases and J 8 bases, with 10 bases left between them. CDR3 length equals 10 residues. The CDR3 DNA reads as TGTGCCTGCCGACTGGGGGGCTACACCTTC. Protein: CACRLGGYTF.

V gene TRBV30 combines with J gene TRBJ2-1; TRBD2 matches at 7 bases. The J segment lost 3 bases and the V segment lost 0 bases, leaving 5 bases of the junction unmatched. The CDR3 has 15 residues. The V gene's germline CDR1 is GTSNPN and CDR2 SVGIG (reference sequence). This CDR3 is CAWSVLAGVYNEQFF. Here the CDR3 DNA reads TGTGCCTGGAGTGTTCTCGCGGGGGTCTACAATGAGCAGTTCTTC.

This clone is a singleton in its sample. CDR3 bases: TGCGCCAGCAGAGGGACAGGGGGACTTGAAAAACTGTTTTTT. It is translated as CASRGTGGLEKLFF. This sequence joins TRBV5-1 and TRBJ1-4; 11 positions match TRBD1. Per the germline V gene, CDR1 is SGHRS and CDR2 is YFSETQ. The CDR3 spans 14 residues. Losses at the gene ends were 5 bases for V and 7 bases for J; bases not matched to a gene: 4.

This chain connects TRBV6-5 to TRBJ2-7; D remains unclear. Trimming shortened V by 4 bases and J by 7 bases, and 11 bases separated the two germline ends. CDR3 length equals 12 residues. Looked up from germline, CDR1 is MNHEY and CDR2 is SVGAGI. CDR3 nucleotides: TGTGCCAGCAGTTCAACGATGCGGGAGCAGTACTTC. It is translated as CASSSTMREQYF.

The gene calls are TRBV27 and TRBJ1-2, with D unclear. In germline, CDR1 is MNHEY, CDR2 SMNVEV (reference sequence). The CDR3 covers 14 residues. Trimming took off 9 bases at V and 8 bases at J, with 22 bases between the two ends. As DNA, the CDR3 is TGTGCCAGAATAATCATGGACGGTGAAGGAGGCTACACCTTC. It encodes CARIIMDGEGGYTF.

The V and J genes are TRBV9 and TRBJ2-3; 7 bases are shared with TRBD2. The trim removed 1 base at V and 2 bases at J, leaving 7 bases unmatched. This CDR3 has 16 residues. Germline V CDR1 and CDR2: SGDLS, YYNGEE. This chain's CDR3 is CASSVTAGEHTDTQYF. In nucleotides, the CDR3 is TGTGCCAGCAGCGTAACCGCGGGGGAGCACACAGATACGCAGTATTTT. Filled out from reference TRBV9 and TRBJ2-3, the complete variable domain reads DSGVTQTPKHLITATGQRVTLRCSPRSGDLSVYWYQQSLDQGLQFLIQYYNGEERAKGNILERFSAQQFPDLHSELNLSSLELGDSALYFCASSVTAGEHTDTQYFGPGTRLTVL.

This sequence joins TRBV30 and TRBJ1-2, with D uncertain. CDR3 length: 14 amino acids. Germline CDR1 reads GTSNPN; CDR2 reads SVGIG (reference sequence). Trimming took off 2 bases at V and 0 bases at J, with 10 bases between the two ends. CDR3 bases: TGTGCCTGGAGTCGCAGAAACCCTAACTATGGCTACACCTTC. It yields the protein CAWSRRNPNYGYTF.

This clone was observed a handful of times. This chain joins TRBV11-2 and TRBJ2-7; D might be TRBD2 (6 bases). V was clipped by 4 bases and J by 7 bases, with 14 bases between them. CDR3 length: 13 amino acids. CDR1 is SGHAT and CDR2 is FQNNGV in the germline V gene. Here the CDR3 DNA reads TGTGCCAGCAGCTCAACGGGAGCGAGTGAGCAGTACTTC. The encoded protein is CASSSTGASEQYF.

The chain couples TRBV29-1 to TRBJ2-7; perhaps TRBD1 as D (5 bases). This CDR3 region has 12 residues. Trimming shortened V by 6 bases and J by 5 bases, and 14 bases separated the two germline ends. Germline CDR1 SQVTM, CDR2 ANQGSEA. The CDR3 region is CSVAPDRNEQYF. CDR3 in DNA: TGCAGCGTAGCCCCAGACAGAAACGAGCAGTACTTC.

The chain links TRBV13 to TRBJ1-1, with 7 bases that match TRBD1. The CDR3 totals 12 residues. Germline V gene lookup returns CDR1 PRHDT and CDR2 FYEKMQ (reference sequence). V trimming: 6 bases; J trimming: 10 bases; junction bases outside the gene matches: 8. The chain's CDR3 is CASRRQGGGAFF. The CDR3 DNA reads as TGTGCCAGCAGGCGACAGGGTGGCGGAGCTTTCTTT. Combining the CDR3 with reference TRBV13 and TRBJ1-1 gives the whole variable domain AAGVIQSPRHLIKEKRETATLKCYPIPRHDTVYWYQQGPGQDPQFLISFYEKMQSDKGSIPDRFSAQQFSDYHSELNMSSLELGDSALYFCASRRQGGGAFFGQGTRLTVV.

This clone has a handful of counts. V and J are TRBV7-2 and TRBJ1-2; D possibly corresponds to TRBD1 (6 bases). V dropped 5 bases and J dropped 7 bases, with 23 bases sitting between them. The CDR3 spans 16 residues. Per germline, CDR1 SGHTA and CDR2 FQGNSA. CDR3: CASSLIGDTPAGGYTF. The CDR3 DNA is TGTGCCAGCAGCCTTATTGGGGACACCCCGGCGGGTGGCTACACCTTC.